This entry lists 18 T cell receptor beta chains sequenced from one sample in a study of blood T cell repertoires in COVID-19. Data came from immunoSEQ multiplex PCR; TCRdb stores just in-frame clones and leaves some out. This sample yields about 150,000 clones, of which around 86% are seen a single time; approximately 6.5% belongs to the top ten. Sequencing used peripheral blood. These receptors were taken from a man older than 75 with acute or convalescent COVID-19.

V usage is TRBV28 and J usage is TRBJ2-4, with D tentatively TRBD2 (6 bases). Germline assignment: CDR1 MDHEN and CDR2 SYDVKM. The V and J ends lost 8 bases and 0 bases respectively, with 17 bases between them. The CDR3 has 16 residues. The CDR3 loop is CASGWIGTSAKNIQYF. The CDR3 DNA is TGTGCCAGCGGATGGATCGGGACTTCAGCCAAAAACATTCAGTACTTC.

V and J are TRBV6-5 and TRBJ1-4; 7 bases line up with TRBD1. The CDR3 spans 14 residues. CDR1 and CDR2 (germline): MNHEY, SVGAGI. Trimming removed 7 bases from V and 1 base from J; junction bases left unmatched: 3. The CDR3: CASTWDRTNEKLFF. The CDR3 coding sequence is TGTGCCAGCACCTGGGACAGAACTAATGAAAAACTGTTTTTT.

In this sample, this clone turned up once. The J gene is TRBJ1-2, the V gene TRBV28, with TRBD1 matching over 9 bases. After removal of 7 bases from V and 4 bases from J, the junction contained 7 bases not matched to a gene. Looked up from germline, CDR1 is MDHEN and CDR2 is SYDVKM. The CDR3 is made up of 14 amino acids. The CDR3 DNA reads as TGTGCCAGCAAGGGACAGGGTATTGCCTATGGCTACACCTTC. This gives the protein CASKGQGIAYGYTF.

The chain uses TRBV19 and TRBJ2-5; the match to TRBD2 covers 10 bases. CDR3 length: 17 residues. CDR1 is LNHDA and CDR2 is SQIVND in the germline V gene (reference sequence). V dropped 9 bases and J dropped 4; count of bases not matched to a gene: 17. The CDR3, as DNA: TGTGCCAGCAAAAGTATCCGGCTAGCGGGAGAGGGAGAGACCCAGTACTTC. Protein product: CASKSIRLAGEGETQYF.

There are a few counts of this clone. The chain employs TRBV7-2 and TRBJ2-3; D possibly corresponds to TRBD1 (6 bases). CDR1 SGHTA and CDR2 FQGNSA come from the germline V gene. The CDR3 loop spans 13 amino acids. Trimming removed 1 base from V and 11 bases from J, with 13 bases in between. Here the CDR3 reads CASSLDRVWVQYF. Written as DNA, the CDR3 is TGTGCCAGCAGCTTAGACAGGGTCTGGGTGCAGTATTTT.

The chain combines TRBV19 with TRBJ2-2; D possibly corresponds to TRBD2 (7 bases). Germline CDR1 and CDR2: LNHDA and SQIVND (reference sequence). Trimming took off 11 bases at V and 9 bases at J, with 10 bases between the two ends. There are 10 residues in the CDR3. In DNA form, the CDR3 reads TGTGCCGCGGGGGCTTGGGAGCTGTTTTTT. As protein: CAAGAWELFF. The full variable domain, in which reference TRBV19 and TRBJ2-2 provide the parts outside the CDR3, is DGGITQSPKYLFRKEGQNVTLSCEQNLNHDAMYWYRQDPGQGLRLIYYSQIVNDFQKGDIAEGYSVSREKKESFPLTVTSAQKNPTAFYLCAAGAWELFFGEGSRLTVL.

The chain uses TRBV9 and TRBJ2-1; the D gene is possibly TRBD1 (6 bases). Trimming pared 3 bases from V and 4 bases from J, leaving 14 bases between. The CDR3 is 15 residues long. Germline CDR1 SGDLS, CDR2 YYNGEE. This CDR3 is CASSAHTGIYNEQFF. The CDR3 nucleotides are TGTGCCAGCAGCGCTCATACAGGGATTTACAATGAGCAGTTCTTC.

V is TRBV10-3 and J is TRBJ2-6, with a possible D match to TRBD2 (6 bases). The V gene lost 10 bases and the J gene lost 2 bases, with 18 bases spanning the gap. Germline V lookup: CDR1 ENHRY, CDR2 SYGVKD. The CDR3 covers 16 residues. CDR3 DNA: TGTGCCACCGGGGGAGGAAGCGCTCCTGGGGCCAACGTCCTGACTTTC. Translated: CATGGGSAPGANVLTF.

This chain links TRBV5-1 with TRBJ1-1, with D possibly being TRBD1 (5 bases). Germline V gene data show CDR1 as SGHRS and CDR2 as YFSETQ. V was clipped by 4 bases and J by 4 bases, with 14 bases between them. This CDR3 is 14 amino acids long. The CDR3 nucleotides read TGCGCCAGCAGCCTGACAGTTGGGGTCACTGAAGCTTTCTTT. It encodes CASSLTVGVTEAFF.

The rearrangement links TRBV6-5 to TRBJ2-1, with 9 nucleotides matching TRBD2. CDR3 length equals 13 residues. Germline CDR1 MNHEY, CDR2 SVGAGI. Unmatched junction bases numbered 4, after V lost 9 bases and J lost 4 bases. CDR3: CASRLAGYNEQFF. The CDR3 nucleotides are TGTGCCAGTAGGCTAGCGGGATACAATGAGCAGTTCTTC.

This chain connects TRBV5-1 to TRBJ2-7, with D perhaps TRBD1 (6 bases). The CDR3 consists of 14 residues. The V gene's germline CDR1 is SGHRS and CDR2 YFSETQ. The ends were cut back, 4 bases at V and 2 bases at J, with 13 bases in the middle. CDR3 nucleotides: TGCGCCAGCAGCATTGGACAGTCCACCTACGAGCAGTACTTC. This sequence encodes CASSIGQSTYEQYF.

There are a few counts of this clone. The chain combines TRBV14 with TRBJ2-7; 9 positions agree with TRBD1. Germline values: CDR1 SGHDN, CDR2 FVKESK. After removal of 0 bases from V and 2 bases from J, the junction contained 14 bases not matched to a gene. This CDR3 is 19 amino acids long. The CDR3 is CASSQDFATGGPVAYEQYF. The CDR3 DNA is TGTGCCAGCAGCCAAGATTTCGCGACAGGGGGACCGGTGGCCTACGAGCAGTACTTC.

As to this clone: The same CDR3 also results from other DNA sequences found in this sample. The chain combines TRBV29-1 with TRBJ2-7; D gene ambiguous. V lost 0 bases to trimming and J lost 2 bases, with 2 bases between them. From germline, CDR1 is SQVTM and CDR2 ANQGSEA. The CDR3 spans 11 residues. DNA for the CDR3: TGCAGCGTTGAAGATACCTACGAGCAGTACTTC. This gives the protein CSVEDTYEQYF.

This CDR3 is CAWSGTGGPTSGNTIYF. CDR3 coding DNA: TGTGCCTGGAGTGGAACAGGGGGCCCGACCTCTGGAAACACCATATATTTT. The chain uses TRBV30 and TRBJ1-3, with 9 bases fitting TRBD1. CDR1 and CDR2 (germline): GTSNPN, SVGIG (reference sequence). The ends lost 1 base at V and 0 bases at J; junction bases unmatched: 7. The CDR3 consists of 17 residues.

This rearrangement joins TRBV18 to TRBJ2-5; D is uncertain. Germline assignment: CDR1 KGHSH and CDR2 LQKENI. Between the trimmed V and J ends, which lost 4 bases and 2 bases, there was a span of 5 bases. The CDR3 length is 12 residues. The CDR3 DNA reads TGTGCCAGCTCACTAGAACAAGAGACCCAGTACTTC. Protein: CASSLEQETQYF.

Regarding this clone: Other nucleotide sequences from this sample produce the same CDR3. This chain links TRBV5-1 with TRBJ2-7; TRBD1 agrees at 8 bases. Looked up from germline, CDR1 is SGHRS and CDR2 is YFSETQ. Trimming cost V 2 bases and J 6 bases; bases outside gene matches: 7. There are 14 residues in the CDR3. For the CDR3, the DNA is TGCGCCAGCAGCTTAGTAACAGGGGGAAGCGAGCAGTACTTC. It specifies CASSLVTGGSEQYF.

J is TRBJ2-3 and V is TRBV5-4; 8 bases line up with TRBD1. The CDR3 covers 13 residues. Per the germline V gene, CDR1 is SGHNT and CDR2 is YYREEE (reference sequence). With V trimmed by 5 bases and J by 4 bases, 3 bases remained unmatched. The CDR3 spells CASRGTGADTQYF. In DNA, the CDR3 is TGTGCCAGCAGGGGGACAGGCGCAGATACGCAGTATTTT.

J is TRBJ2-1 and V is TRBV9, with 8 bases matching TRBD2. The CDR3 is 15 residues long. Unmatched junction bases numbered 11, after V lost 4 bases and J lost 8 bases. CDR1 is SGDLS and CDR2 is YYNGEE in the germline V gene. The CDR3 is CASSSRGGRIDEQFF. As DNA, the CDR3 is TGTGCCAGCAGCTCCCGGGGGGGCCGGATCGATGAGCAGTTCTTC.